This record concerns one T cell receptor (beta chain) sequence. Method: immunoSEQ multiplex PCR; TCRdb's copy keeps in-frame clones and lacks some. The sample shows 200,000 or so clones, roughly 94% of them seen only once. This entry is derived from a study of control samples from healthy donors and cancer patients. Trimming stripped 3 bases from V and 0 bases from J, with 5 bases between. The CDR3 is 13 residues long. Germline-derived CDR1 and CDR2 are MNHEY and SVGEGT. The V gene is TRBV6-2 or TRBV6-3, the J gene TRBJ1-1; no definite D call. The clonotype comes from a man in his forties or fifties in good health. Source material: blood. CDR3 protein: CASSYHVNTEAFF. CDR3 bases: TGTGCCAGCAGTTATCACGTGAACACTGAAGCTTTCTTT.